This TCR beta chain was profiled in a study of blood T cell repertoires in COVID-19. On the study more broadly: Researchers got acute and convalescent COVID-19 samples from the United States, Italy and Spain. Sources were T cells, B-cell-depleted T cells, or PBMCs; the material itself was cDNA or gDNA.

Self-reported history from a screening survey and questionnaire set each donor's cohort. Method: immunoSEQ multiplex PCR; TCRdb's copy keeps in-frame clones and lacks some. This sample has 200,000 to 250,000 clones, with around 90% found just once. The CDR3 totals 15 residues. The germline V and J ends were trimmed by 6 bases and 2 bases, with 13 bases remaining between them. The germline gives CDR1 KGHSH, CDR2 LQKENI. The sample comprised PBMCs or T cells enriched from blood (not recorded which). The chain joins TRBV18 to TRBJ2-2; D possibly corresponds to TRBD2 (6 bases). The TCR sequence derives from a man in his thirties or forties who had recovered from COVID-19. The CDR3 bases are TGTGCCAGCTCCGGGAGTGAAGTTAACACCGGGGAGCTGTTTTTT. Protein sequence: CASSGSEVNTGELFF.